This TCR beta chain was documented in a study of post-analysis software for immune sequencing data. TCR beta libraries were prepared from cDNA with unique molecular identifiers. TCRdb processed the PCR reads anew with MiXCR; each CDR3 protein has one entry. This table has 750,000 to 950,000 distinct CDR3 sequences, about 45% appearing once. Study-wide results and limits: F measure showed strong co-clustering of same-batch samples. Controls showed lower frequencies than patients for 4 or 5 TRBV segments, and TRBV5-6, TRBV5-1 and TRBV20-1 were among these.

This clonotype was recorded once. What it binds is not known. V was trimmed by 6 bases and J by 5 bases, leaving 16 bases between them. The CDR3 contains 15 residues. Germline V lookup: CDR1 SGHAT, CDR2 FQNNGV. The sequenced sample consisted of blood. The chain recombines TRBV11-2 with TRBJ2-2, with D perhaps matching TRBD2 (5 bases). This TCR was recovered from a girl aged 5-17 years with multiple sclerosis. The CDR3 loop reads CASRRLDLGTGELFF. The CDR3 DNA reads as TGTGCCAGCAGGAGATTGGACTTAGGGACCGGGGAGCTGTTTTTT. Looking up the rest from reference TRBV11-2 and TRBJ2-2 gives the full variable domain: EAGVAQSPRYKIIEKRQSVAFWCNPISGHATLYWYQQILGQGPKLLIQFQNNGVVDDSQLPKDRFSAERLKGVDSTLKIQPAKLEDSAVYLCASRRLDLGTGELFFGEGSRLTVL.